Below, one T cell receptor beta chain is given with its context. The same CDR3 can be traced to other DNA sequences in this sample. This entry comes from a study of blood T cell repertoires in COVID-19. Study background: The samples span acute and convalescent COVID-19 from the United States, Italy and Spain.

The protocol was immunoSEQ multiplex PCR, while the TCRdb copy is restricted to in-frame clones and leaves out a portion. Of roughly 240,000 clones in the sample, more than 75% are singletons; the top ten hold roughly 1.6%. The source material was peripheral blood. The origin of this receptor is a woman in her fifties or sixties who had recovered from COVID-19.

In DNA form, the CDR3 reads TGCAGCGTTGGAGGACAGGGGGCAGGCCAGCCCCAGCATTTT. This sequence encodes CSVGGQGAGQPQHF. This rearrangement joins TRBV29-1 to TRBJ1-5; 11 bases are shared with TRBD1. CDR3 length equals 14 residues. The germline V gene encodes CDR1 SQVTM and CDR2 ANQGSEA. Trimming at V came to 4 bases and at J to 7 bases, leaving 6 bases not matched to a gene.